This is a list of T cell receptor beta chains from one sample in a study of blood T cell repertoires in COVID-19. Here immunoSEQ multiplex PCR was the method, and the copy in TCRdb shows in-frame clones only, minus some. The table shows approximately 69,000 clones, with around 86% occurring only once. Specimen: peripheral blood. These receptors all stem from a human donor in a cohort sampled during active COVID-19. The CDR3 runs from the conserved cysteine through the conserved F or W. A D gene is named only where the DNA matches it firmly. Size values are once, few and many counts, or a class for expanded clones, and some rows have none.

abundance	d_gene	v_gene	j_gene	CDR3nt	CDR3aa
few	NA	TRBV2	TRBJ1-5	TGTGCCAGCAGTGCATGGGGGGTGGGCAATCAGCCCCAGCATTTT	CASSAWGVGNQPQHF
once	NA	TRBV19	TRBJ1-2	TGTGCCAGTAGTCTCCGCCGACAGCCATCCTTCGGCTACACCTTC	CASSLRRQPSFGYTF
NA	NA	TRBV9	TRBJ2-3	TGTGCCAGCAGCGTAGCGTTGCTGGGAGGCACAGATACGCAGTATTTT	CASSVALLGGTDTQYF
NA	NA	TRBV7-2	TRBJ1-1	TGTGCCAGCAGCTTGGGACAATCCCCCCTGAACACTGAAGCTTTCTTT	CASSLGQSPLNTEAFF
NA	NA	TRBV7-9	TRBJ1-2	TGTGCCAGCAGCGACGTTTCAGGGTATGGCTACACCTTC	CASSDVSGYGYTF
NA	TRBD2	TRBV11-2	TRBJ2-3	TGTGCCAGCAGCCAGGGACTAGGTCCAGATACGCAGTATTTT	CASSQGLGPDTQYF
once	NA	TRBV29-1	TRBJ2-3	TGCAGCGCTCGGCGGGGCGGGAAGACAGATACGCAGTATTTT	CSARRGGKTDTQYF
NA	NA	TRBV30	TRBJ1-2	TGTGCCTGGAGCGCCGCAACCCGCGGTGGAGCCTACACCTTC	CAWSAATRGGAYTF
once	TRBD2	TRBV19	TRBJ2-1	TGTGCCAGTAGTAACCTCGGGGGAGCCGGGAGGAATGAGCAGTTCTTC	CASSNLGGAGRNEQFF
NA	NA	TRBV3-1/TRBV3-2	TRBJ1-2	TGTGCCAGCAGCCAAGATACAGACTATGGCTACACCTTC	CASSQDTDYGYTF
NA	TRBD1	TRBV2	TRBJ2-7	TGTGCCAGCAGATCGGGACAGGGTCGGGACGAGCAGTACTTC	CASRSGQGRDEQYF
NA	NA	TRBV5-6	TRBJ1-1	TGTGCCAGCAGCTTAGCAGGGTTCGCTTTCTTT	CASSLAGFAFF
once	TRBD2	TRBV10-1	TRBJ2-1	TGCGCCAGCAGTGAGTTGGCGGGGGTACGATACAATGAGCAGTTCTTC	CASSELAGVRYNEQFF
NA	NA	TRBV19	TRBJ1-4	TGTGCCAGTAGTAATCCGAATTTCGGGACAAGTAATGAAAAACTGTTTTTT	CASSNPNFGTSNEKLFF
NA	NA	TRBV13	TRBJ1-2	TGTGCCAGCAGCCCTTCCGGAGGTAATGGCTACACCTTC	CASSPSGGNGYTF
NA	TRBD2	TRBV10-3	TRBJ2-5	TGTGCCATCAGTGGCTCCCCCGGGGGCGGGGGGGCCGGCGGGACCCAGTACTTC	CAISGSPGGGGAGGTQYF
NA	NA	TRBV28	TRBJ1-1	TGTGCCAGCAGTGCCGTCGCGGGGGGCAGGCGGGCTTTCTTT	CASSAVAGGRRAFF
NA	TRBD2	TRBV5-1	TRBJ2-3	TGCGCCAGCAGCTTATGGACTAGAGAAGATACGCAGTATTTT	CASSLWTREDTQYF
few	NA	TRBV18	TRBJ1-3	TGTGCCAGCTCACGACTCTCCGCCCTCTCTGGAAACACCATATATTTT	CASSRLSALSGNTIYF
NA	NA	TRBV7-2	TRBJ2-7	TGTGCCAGCAGCTTAGAGACATTCTACGAGCAGTACTTC	CASSLETFYEQYF
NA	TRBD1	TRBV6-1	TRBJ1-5	TGTGCCAGCAGTGATCTGGGACAGTATCAGCCCCAGCATTTT	CASSDLGQYQPQHF
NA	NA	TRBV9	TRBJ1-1	TGTGCCAGCAGCGCAACAGGGCAGGGCACTGAAGCTTTCTTT	CASSATGQGTEAFF
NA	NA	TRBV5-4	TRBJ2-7	TGTGCCAGCAGCTCGGGACTTACTGGGGCCTACGAGCAGTACTTC	CASSSGLTGAYEQYF
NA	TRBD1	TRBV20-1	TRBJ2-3	TGCAGTGCTCACAGGGGGGATACGCAGTATTTT	CSAHRGDTQYF
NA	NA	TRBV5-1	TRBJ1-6	TGCGCCAGCAGCCGTTCCAGGGATAATTCACCCCTCCACTTT	CASSRSRDNSPLHF
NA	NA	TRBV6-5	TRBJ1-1	TGTGCCAGCCGAAGGCAGGCGAACACTGAAGCTTTCTTT	CASRRQANTEAFF
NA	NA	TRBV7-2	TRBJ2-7	TGTGCCAGCAGCCAGTATGCCGGGACTTCGAGCTCCTACGAGCAGTACTTC	CASSQYAGTSSSYEQYF
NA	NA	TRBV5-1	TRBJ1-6	TGCGCCAGCAGCTTGGGCCGAGATAATTCACCCCTCCACTTT	CASSLGRDNSPLHF
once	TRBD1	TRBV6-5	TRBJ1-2	TGTGCCAGCAGCCTAACCGGGACAGGGCTCCATGGCTACACCTTC	CASSLTGTGLHGYTF
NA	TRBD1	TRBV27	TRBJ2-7	TGTGCCAGCAGTGACAGGGGCCGGATATACGAGCAGTACTTC	CASSDRGRIYEQYF
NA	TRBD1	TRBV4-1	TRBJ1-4	TGCGCCAGCAGCCAAAACAGGGGTTTTGGTGAAAAACTGTTTTTT	CASSQNRGFGEKLFF
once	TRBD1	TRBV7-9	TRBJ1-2	TGTGCCAGCAGCTTAGGGGACAGGCGACACTTC	CASSLGDRRHF
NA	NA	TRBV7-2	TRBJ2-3	TGTGCCAGCAGCTTAGGACAGCCAGATACGCAGTATTTT	CASSLGQPDTQYF
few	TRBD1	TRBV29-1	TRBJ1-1	TGCAGCGTTGAAGGGACAGGGAAAGCTTTCTTT	CSVEGTGKAFF
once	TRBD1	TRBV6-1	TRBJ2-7	TGTGCCAGCAGTGACCCGGGACAGGTCTACGAGCAGTACTTC	CASSDPGQVYEQYF
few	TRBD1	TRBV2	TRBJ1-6	TGTGCCAGCAGAGGACAGGGTAATAATTCACCCCTCCACTTT	CASRGQGNNSPLHF
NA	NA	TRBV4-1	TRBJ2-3	TGCGCCAGCAGCCGCACCGGACAGAGGACCCCAGATACGCAGTATTTT	CASSRTGQRTPDTQYF
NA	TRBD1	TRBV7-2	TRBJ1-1	TGTGCCAGCAGCTTAGATAGGGCAGGGGGAGCTTGGGTCACTGAAGCTTTCTTT	CASSLDRAGGAWVTEAFF
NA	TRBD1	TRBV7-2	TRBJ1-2	TGTGCCAGCAGCCTAACAGGGGTCCAAGGCTACACCTTC	CASSLTGVQGYTF
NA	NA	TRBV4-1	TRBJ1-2	TGCGCCAGCAGCCAAGGAGACGGGAATGGCTACACCTTC	CASSQGDGNGYTF
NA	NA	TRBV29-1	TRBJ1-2	TGCAGCGTTGTTGGGGTCGGGGGTGACTATGGCTACACCTTC	CSVVGVGGDYGYTF